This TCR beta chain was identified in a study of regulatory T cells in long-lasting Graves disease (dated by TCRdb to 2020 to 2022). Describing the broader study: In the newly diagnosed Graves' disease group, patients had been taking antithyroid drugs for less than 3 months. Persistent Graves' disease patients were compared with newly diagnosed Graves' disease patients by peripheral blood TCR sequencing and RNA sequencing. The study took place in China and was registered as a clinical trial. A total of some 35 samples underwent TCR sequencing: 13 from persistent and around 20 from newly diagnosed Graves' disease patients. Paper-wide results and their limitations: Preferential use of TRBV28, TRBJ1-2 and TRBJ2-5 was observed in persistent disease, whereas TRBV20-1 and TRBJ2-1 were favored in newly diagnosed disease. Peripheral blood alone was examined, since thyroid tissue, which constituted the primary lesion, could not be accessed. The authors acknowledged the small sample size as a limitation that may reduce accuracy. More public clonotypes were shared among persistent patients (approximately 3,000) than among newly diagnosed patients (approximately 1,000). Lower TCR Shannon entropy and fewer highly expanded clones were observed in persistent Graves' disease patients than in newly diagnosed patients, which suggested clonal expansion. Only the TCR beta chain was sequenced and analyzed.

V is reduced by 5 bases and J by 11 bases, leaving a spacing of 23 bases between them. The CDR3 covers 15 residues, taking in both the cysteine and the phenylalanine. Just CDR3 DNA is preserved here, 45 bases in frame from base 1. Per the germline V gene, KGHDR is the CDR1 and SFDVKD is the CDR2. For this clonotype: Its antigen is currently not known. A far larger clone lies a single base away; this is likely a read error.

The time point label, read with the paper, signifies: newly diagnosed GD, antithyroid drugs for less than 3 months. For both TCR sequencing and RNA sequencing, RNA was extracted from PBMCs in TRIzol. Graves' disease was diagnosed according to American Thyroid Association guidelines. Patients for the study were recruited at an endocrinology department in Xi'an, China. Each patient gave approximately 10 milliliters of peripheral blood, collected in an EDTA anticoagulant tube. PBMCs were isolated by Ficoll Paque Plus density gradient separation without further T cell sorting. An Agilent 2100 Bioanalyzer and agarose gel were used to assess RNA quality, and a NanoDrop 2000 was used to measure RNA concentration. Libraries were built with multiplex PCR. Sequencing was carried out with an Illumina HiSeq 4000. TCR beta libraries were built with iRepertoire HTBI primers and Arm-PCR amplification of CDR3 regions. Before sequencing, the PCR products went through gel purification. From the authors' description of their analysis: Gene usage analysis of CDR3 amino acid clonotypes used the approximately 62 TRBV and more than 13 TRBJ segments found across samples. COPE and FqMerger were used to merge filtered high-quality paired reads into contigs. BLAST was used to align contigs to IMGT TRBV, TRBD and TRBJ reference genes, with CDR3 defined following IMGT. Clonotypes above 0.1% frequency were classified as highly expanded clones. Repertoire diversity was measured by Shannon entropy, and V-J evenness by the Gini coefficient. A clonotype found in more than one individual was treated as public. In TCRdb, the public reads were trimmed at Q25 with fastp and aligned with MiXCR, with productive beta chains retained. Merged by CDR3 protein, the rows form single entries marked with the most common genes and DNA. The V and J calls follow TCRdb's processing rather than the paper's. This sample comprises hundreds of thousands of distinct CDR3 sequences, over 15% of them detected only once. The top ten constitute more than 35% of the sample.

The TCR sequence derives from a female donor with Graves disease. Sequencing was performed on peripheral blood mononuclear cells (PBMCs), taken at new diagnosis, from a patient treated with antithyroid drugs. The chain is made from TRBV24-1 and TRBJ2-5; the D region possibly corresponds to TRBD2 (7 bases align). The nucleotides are TGTGCCACCAGTGTTTGGTCGGGGGGCCGCAATGAGCAGTACTTC. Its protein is CATSVWSGGRNEQYF.